The 26 T cell receptor beta chains reported below all come from one sample, sequenced in a study of identical twins (TCRdb year 2016). Libraries were prepared through 5' RACE. TCRdb lists the instrument as Illumina HiSeq 2000. The raw public reads went through TCRdb reprocessing: fastp at Q25, MiXCR clone calling, in-frame beta chains kept. Rows merge per CDR3 protein into single entries with the most common DNA and genes. The sample data list around 490,000 distinct CDR3 sequences, and 13% to 15% of these were observed just once. Approximately 1% of the sample is taken by the ten largest. These data also featured in a second study, about yellow fever vaccine responses in identical twins.

Sequences were obtained from CD4+ T cells sorted from blood. These receptors originate from a woman aged 18-35 years in good health.

The chain is built from TRBV18 and TRBJ2-1; D unclear. CDR3 size: 14 residues. V lost 4 bases and J 4 bases, leaving 11 bases between the germline ends. Germline CDR1 is KGHSH and CDR2 is LQKENI. The CDR3 DNA reads TGTGCCAGCTCACAAAAGACCACATACAATGAGCAGTTCTTC. It yields the protein CASSQKTTYNEQFF.

V usage is TRBV20-1 and J usage is TRBJ2-7; D gene ambiguous. The CDR3 contains 16 residues. CDR1 and CDR2 (germline): DFQATT, SNEGSKA (reference sequence). Trimming left V 2 bases short and J 1 base short, with 18 bases between. The CDR3 DNA reads as TGCAGTGCTAGATACCGGTCGGACGCGGTTTCCTACGAGCAGTACTTC. Translated: CSARYRSDAVSYEQYF.

The chain employs TRBV20-1 and TRBJ1-1, with D possibly TRBD1 on 5 matching bases. CDR3 length: 14 residues. V was trimmed by 0 bases and J by 1 base, leaving 9 bases between them. CDR1 is DFQATT and CDR2 is SNEGSKA in the germline V gene (reference sequence). This chain's CDR3 is CSAREPGTNTEAFF. Here the CDR3 DNA reads TGCAGTGCTAGAGAGCCAGGGACGAACACTGAAGCTTTCTTT.

The sample holds many counts of this clonotype. The chain couples TRBV24-1 to TRBJ2-1, with a possible D match to TRBD2 (7 bases). The CDR3 is 14 residues long. Per the germline V gene, CDR1 is KGHDR and CDR2 is SFDVKD. V was clipped by 6 bases and J by 9 bases, with 17 bases between them. Here the CDR3 reads CATSSPRGGFEQFF. DNA of the CDR3: TGTGCCACCAGTTCTCCGAGGGGGGGCTTTGAGCAGTTCTTC.

This clonotype was found a few times. The chain combines TRBV6-1 with TRBJ2-3; 8 positions match TRBD2. The CDR3 spans 16 residues. In germline, CDR1 is MNHNS, CDR2 SASEGT. After removal of 6 bases from V and 4 bases from J, the junction contained 12 bases not matched to a gene. Here the CDR3 reads CASRLLAGGLADTQYF. In DNA, the CDR3 is TGTGCCAGCAGGCTGCTGGCGGGGGGCCTGGCAGATACGCAGTATTTT.

This clonotype was seen a handful of times. The chain has TRBV5-1 and TRBJ2-7, with a tentative D call TRBD1 (6 bases). This CDR3 has 15 residues. Germline-derived CDR1 and CDR2 are SGHRS and YFSETQ. Trimming stripped 0 bases from V and 5 bases from J, with 15 bases between. This chain's CDR3 is CASSLEGDRLHEQYF. The CDR3 DNA is TGCGCCAGCAGCTTGGAAGGTGACAGGCTCCACGAGCAGTACTTC. The full variable domain, with the rest looked up from reference TRBV5-1 and TRBJ2-7, is KAGVTQTPRYLIKTRGQQVTLSCSPISGHRSVSWYQQTPGQGLQFLFEYFSETQRNKGNFPGRFSGRQFSNSRSEMNVSTLELGDSALYLCASSLEGDRLHEQYFGPGTRLTVT.

The chain uses TRBV5-1 and TRBJ2-2, with 8 positions matching TRBD1. Per germline, CDR1 SGHRS and CDR2 YFSETQ. The CDR3 totals 15 residues. The J segment lost 3 bases and the V segment lost 3 bases, leaving 4 bases of the junction unmatched. CDR3 residues: CASSSDRAYTGELFF. The CDR3 DNA is TGCGCCAGCAGCTCGGACAGGGCCTACACCGGGGAGCTGTTTTTT.

This clonotype turned up a few times. This chain uses TRBV7-2 with TRBJ1-2; D is perhaps TRBD1 (6 bases). V lost 5 bases and J 2 bases, leaving 9 bases between the germline ends. Per the germline V gene, CDR1 is SGHTA and CDR2 is FQGNSA. The CDR3 spans 13 residues. The CDR3 protein is CASSPGTNYGYTF. Written as DNA, the CDR3 is TGTGCCAGCAGCCCCGGGACAAACTATGGCTACACCTTC.

This rearrangement joins TRBV12-3 or TRBV12-4 to TRBJ2-2; 9 bases are shared with TRBD1. The CDR3 covers 15 residues. V shed 6 bases, J shed 5 bases, and the junction held 7 bases outside the gene matches. This CDR3 reads CASRYGTGNTGELFF. In nucleotides, the CDR3 is TGTGCCAGCAGATACGGGACAGGGAATACCGGGGAGCTGTTTTTT.

This chain joins TRBV6-2 or TRBV6-3 and TRBJ2-7, with D perhaps being TRBD1 or TRBD2 (5 bases each). The V end lost 6 bases, the J end lost 1 base, and 19 bases lay between the germline ends. CDR1 and CDR2 (germline): MNHEY, SVGEGT. This CDR3 is built from 16 residues. In DNA, the CDR3 is TGTGCCAGCAGGGACACGGGGACCCCAGGATCCTACGAGCAGTACTTC. It specifies CASRDTGTPGSYEQYF.

The chain links TRBV12-3 or TRBV12-4 to TRBJ2-7; D might be TRBD2 (5 bases). This CDR3 spans 15 amino acids. With 0 bases removed from V and 5 bases from J, the gap between germline ends came to 14 bases. CDR3: CASSLAQTSGDEQYF. Here the CDR3 DNA reads TGTGCCAGCAGTTTAGCCCAAACTAGTGGCGACGAGCAGTACTTC.

The gene calls are TRBV7-6 and TRBJ2-7; TRBD2 aligns across 8 bases. Trimming removed 3 bases from V and 4 bases from J; junction bases left unmatched: 5. The germline gives CDR1 SGHVS, CDR2 FNYEAQ. The CDR3 has 14 amino acids. CDR3 sequence: CASSFRGGRYEQYF. The DNA of the CDR3 is TGTGCCAGCAGCTTCCGGGGGGGCCGGTACGAGCAGTACTTC.

This chain joins TRBV7-9 and TRBJ2-7, with D possibly TRBD2 on 7 matching bases. Trimming cost V 3 bases and J 6 bases, with 12 bases left between them. Germline CDR1 and CDR2: SEHNR and FQNEAQ (reference sequence). CDR3 length: 13 residues. Here the CDR3 reads CASSFRGAGEQYF. Written as DNA, the CDR3 is TGTGCCAGCAGCTTTCGGGGGGCAGGCGAGCAGTACTTC.

This clonotype was seen more than once but under ten times. CDR3 coding DNA: TGCAGTGCAGAGCCGGACCGCACAGATACGCAGTATTTT. Its translation is CSAEPDRTDTQYF. The chain joins TRBV20-1 to TRBJ2-3; no clear D. Trimming cost V 6 bases and J 1 base, with 11 bases left between them. The CDR3 spans 13 residues. Per germline, CDR1 DFQATT and CDR2 SNEGSKA (reference sequence).

This clonotype appeared a few times. The chain employs TRBV11-2 and TRBJ2-2, with 13 positions matching TRBD2. Trimming cost V 1 base and J 11 bases; bases outside gene matches: 1. The germline CDR1 and CDR2 sequences are SGHAT and FQNNGV. CDR3 length: 14 amino acids. The CDR3 DNA reads TGTGCCAGCAGCTTAGGGGGACTAGCGGGAGAGCTGTTTTTT. Protein sequence: CASSLGGLAGELFF.

This clonotype was seen a handful of times. The rearrangement links TRBV9 to TRBJ2-1; 9 nucleotides agree with TRBD2. Looked up from germline, CDR1 is SGDLS and CDR2 is YYNGEE. With V trimmed by 5 bases and J by 4 bases, 7 bases remained unmatched. This CDR3 is built from 15 residues. CDR3 DNA: TGTGCCAGCAGTTGGAGCGGGGGGAATTACAATGAGCAGTTCTTC. This sequence encodes CASSWSGGNYNEQFF.

This chain's CDR3 is CASSSGQGVGNQPQHF. Here the CDR3 DNA reads TGTGCCAGCAGCTCCGGACAGGGAGTCGGCAATCAGCCCCAGCATTTT. J is TRBJ1-5 and V is TRBV5-5; TRBD1 matches 8 bases. CDR3 length equals 16 residues. V trimming: 3 bases; J trimming: 2 bases; junction bases outside the gene matches: 7. Germline CDR1 SGHKS, CDR2 YYEKEE (reference sequence).

As concerns this clonotype: Relative to the germline gene, one junction end is altered; a read error may explain this. J is TRBJ1-6 and V is TRBV7-2; D is unclear. Germline CDR1 is SGHTA and CDR2 is FQGNSA. The CDR3 is made up of 12 amino acids. CDR3 in DNA: TGTGCCAGCAGTCTGCCTAATTCACACCTCCACTTT. Translated, it gives CASSLPNSHLHF.

This clonotype was detected only a few times. The V call is TRBV19, the J call TRBJ1-1; TRBD1 matches at 10 bases. In germline, CDR1 is LNHDA, CDR2 SQIVND (reference sequence). The CDR3 length is 12 residues. The junction had 5 bases not matched to a gene; V was cut back by 6 bases and J by 10 bases. Written as DNA, the CDR3 is TGTGCCAGTAGCGACAGGGGGCTAGGAGCTTTCTTT. It yields the protein CASSDRGLGAFF.

This clonotype appeared a few times. CDR3 loop: CASSDRLVHNEQFF. CDR3 coding DNA: TGTGCCAGCAGCGATAGACTAGTCCACAATGAGCAGTTCTTC. V usage is TRBV6-1 and J usage is TRBJ2-1; weak D call: TRBD2 (6 bases). V lost 6 bases and J 5 bases, leaving 14 bases between the germline ends. Per the germline V gene, CDR1 is MNHNS and CDR2 is SASEGT. CDR3 length: 14 amino acids.

The J gene is TRBJ1-6, the V gene TRBV5-6; weak D call: TRBD1 (5 bases). The CDR3 runs 15 residues. V gave up 4 bases and J gave up 4 bases, with 12 bases separating them. In germline, CDR1 is SGHDT, CDR2 YYEEEE. The CDR3 is CASSRWGSYNSPLHF. The DNA for the CDR3 is TGTGCCAGCAGCCGATGGGGCAGTTATAATTCACCCCTCCACTTT.

The chain uses TRBV6-1 and TRBJ2-1; D is possibly TRBD1 or TRBD2 (6 bases each). Germline CDR1 MNHNS, CDR2 SASEGT. This CDR3 is built from 15 residues. With 6 bases removed from V and 3 bases from J, the gap between germline ends came to 15 bases. The CDR3 sequence is CASSPSGAVYNEQFF. The CDR3 nucleotides read TGTGCCAGCAGCCCTTCGGGGGCGGTCTACAATGAGCAGTTCTTC.

The sample holds a few counts of this clonotype. The rearrangement links TRBV28 to TRBJ2-6; no clear D. CDR3 size: 17 residues. Germline V gene data show CDR1 as MDHEN and CDR2 as SYDVKM. V was pared by 1 base and J by 0 bases, with 10 bases between. The CDR3 is CASSLYQRSSGANVLTF. DNA of the CDR3: TGTGCCAGCAGTTTATACCAAAGGTCCTCTGGGGCCAACGTCCTGACTTTC.

This sequence joins TRBV7-2 and TRBJ1-1, with 8 bases identical to TRBD1. V was pared by 3 bases and J by 5 bases, with 5 bases of the junction left unmatched. The CDR3 consists of 14 residues. Looked up from germline, CDR1 is SGHTA and CDR2 is FQGNSA. CDR3 sequence: CASSFRTGRTEAFF. CDR3 bases: TGTGCCAGCAGCTTCCGGACAGGGAGGACTGAAGCTTTCTTT.

This clonotype was seen a handful of times. V and J are TRBV5-1 and TRBJ2-3; D is ambiguous. The V end lost 6 bases, the J end lost 0 bases, and 11 bases lay between the germline ends. The V gene's germline CDR1 is SGHRS and CDR2 YFSETQ. The CDR3 extends over 14 amino acids. Written as DNA, the CDR3 is TGCGCCAGCAAGGCCCAAACGAGCACAGATACGCAGTATTTT. It is translated as CASKAQTSTDTQYF.

The chain is built from TRBV6-5 and TRBJ1-1; 7 bases map to TRBD1. Germline CDR1 is MNHEY and CDR2 is SVGAGI. This CDR3 contains 15 residues. Germline trimming cut 4 bases from V and 3 bases from J; bases unmatched to any gene: 8. This chain's CDR3 is CASSFPTGKDTEAFF. CDR3 nucleotides: TGTGCCAGCAGTTTTCCGACAGGGAAGGACACTGAAGCTTTCTTT.